What follows are 24 T cell receptor beta chains derived from one specimen sequenced in a study of blood T cell repertoires in COVID-19. Profiling relied on immunoSEQ multiplex PCR, and the TCRdb table lists in-frame clones only, not all of them. The sample has fewer than 150,000 clones, almost 90% seen once. Sequencing was done on a sample of peripheral blood. The receptors shown here come from a woman aged 60-75 years with COVID-19, enrolled during active disease.

J is TRBJ1-5 and V is TRBV2; D is undetermined. The CDR3 is made up of 12 amino acids. In germline, CDR1 is SNHLY, CDR2 FYNNEI. Trimming removed 5 bases at V and 3 bases at J, with 5 bases between. CDR3: CASSPINQPQHF. In nucleotides, the CDR3 is TGTGCCAGCAGTCCTATCAATCAGCCCCAGCATTTT.

The chain links TRBV7-2 to TRBJ2-1; no definite D call. CDR1 is SGHTA, CDR2 FQGNSA, per germline. This CDR3 contains 15 residues. Trimming pared 5 bases from V and 5 bases from J, leaving 16 bases between. CDR3 sequence (DNA): TGTGCCAGCAGCCCGATTCAAGAGGTTCACAATGAGCAGTTCTTC. It translates to CASSPIQEVHNEQFF.

The V gene is TRBV2, the J gene TRBJ1-5, with 8 bases identical to TRBD1. Per the germline V gene, CDR1 is SNHLY and CDR2 is FYNNEI. The CDR3 contains 14 residues. Trimming at V came to 4 bases and at J to 4 bases, leaving 3 bases not matched to a gene. The CDR3 region is CASSGGQANQPQHF. The CDR3 DNA follows: TGTGCCAGCAGTGGGGGACAGGCAAATCAGCCCCAGCATTTT.

The genes are TRBV4-3 and TRBJ2-2, with 8 bases matching TRBD2. V was clipped by 2 bases and J by 9 bases; unmatched bases: 17. Germline V lookup: CDR1 LGHNA, CDR2 YSLEER. CDR3 length: 18 residues. The CDR3 DNA reads TGCGCCAGCAGCCAATCCCCCACCATGTTAGCGGGGTTCAGGGAGCTGTTTTTT. Translation gives CASSQSPTMLAGFRELFF.

This chain uses TRBV4-2 with TRBJ2-7, with TRBD2 matching 7 bases. The ends lost 0 bases at V and 5 bases at J; junction bases unmatched: 13. CDR3 length: 17 amino acids. Germline loops: CDR1 LGHNA, CDR2 YNFKEQ. The CDR3 DNA is TGTGCCAGCAGCCAAGATGTCGGGGGGAGGGCCCTGGACGAGCAGTACTTC. The encoded protein is CASSQDVGGRALDEQYF.

The chain has TRBV10-3 and TRBJ1-2, with 8 bases lining up with TRBD1. CDR3 length: 15 amino acids. Germline values: CDR1 ENHRY, CDR2 SYGVKD. With V trimmed by 4 bases and J by 2 bases, 6 bases remained unmatched. CDR3 amino acids: CAISGGQGTNYGYTF. The DNA for the CDR3 is TGTGCCATCAGTGGAGGACAGGGCACCAACTATGGCTACACCTTC.

V usage is TRBV10-3 and J usage is TRBJ1-5; TRBD1 is a possible D gene (6 bases). Per the germline V gene, CDR1 is ENHRY and CDR2 is SYGVKD. V was pared by 6 bases and J by 3 bases, with 12 bases between. CDR3 size: 14 residues. Here the CDR3 DNA reads TGTGCCATCAGCCATCAGGGACACAATCAGCCCCAGCATTTT. Protein product: CAISHQGHNQPQHF.

V gene TRBV27 combines with J gene TRBJ2-7; D not resolved. Germline loops: CDR1 MNHEY, CDR2 SMNVEV (reference sequence). There are 14 residues in the CDR3. The V and J ends lost 3 bases and 3 bases respectively, with 12 bases between them. Here the CDR3 reads CASSFARNYYEQYF. CDR3 DNA sequence: TGTGCCAGCAGTTTCGCCAGAAATTACTACGAGCAGTACTTC.

The chain couples TRBV19 to TRBJ2-7; D is perhaps TRBD1 (6 bases). The CDR3 contains 15 residues. Trimming took 1 base from V and 4 from J, leaving 14 bases between them. The germline V gene has CDR1 LNHDA and CDR2 SQIVND (reference sequence). CDR3 residues: CASSIARRGSYEQYF. Written as DNA, the CDR3 is TGTGCCAGTAGTATAGCGCGCAGGGGATCTTACGAGCAGTACTTC.

This chain joins TRBV5-1 and TRBJ2-3; D unclear. CDR3 length: 14 amino acids. Germline values: CDR1 SGHRS, CDR2 YFSETQ. Deletions cut 4 bases from V and 0 bases from J, with 9 bases between. CDR3: CASSLMGSTDTQYF. CDR3 bases: TGCGCCAGCAGCCTGATGGGCAGCACAGATACGCAGTATTTT. Together with reference TRBV5-1 and TRBJ2-3, the CDR3 gives the full variable domain: KAGVTQTPRYLIKTRGQQVTLSCSPISGHRSVSWYQQTPGQGLQFLFEYFSETQRNKGNFPGRFSGRQFSNSRSEMNVSTLELGDSALYLCASSLMGSTDTQYFGPGTRLTVL.

The V call is TRBV4-2, the J call TRBJ1-1; tentative D call: TRBD1 (6 bases). The germline V gene encodes CDR1 LGHNA and CDR2 YNFKEQ. Between the trimmed V and J ends, which lost 2 bases and 1 base, there was a span of 8 bases. The CDR3 contains 14 residues. In DNA form, the CDR3 reads TGTGCCAGCAGCCAACCAGGGGAGAACACTGAAGCTTTCTTT. It encodes CASSQPGENTEAFF.

The CDR3 region is CASSITTGSSTEAFF. As DNA, the CDR3 is TGTGCCAGTAGTATTACTACAGGGTCAAGCACTGAAGCTTTCTTT. The genes are TRBV19 and TRBJ1-1; a weak D match, TRBD1 (6 bases). The CDR3 totals 15 residues. Per germline, CDR1 LNHDA and CDR2 SQIVND (reference sequence). The V gene lost 3 bases and the J gene lost 4 bases, with 15 bases spanning the gap.

This rearrangement joins TRBV14 to TRBJ1-6, with D perhaps matching TRBD1 (6 bases). V was trimmed by 0 bases and J by 7 bases, leaving 10 bases between them. In germline, CDR1 is SGHDN, CDR2 FVKESK. This CDR3 spans 15 amino acids. The CDR3 sequence: CASSQDRGRNSPLHF. CDR3 sequence (DNA): TGTGCCAGCAGCCAAGACAGGGGACGGAATTCACCCCTCCACTTT.

This sequence joins TRBV18 and TRBJ1-5; 9 bases fit TRBD1. The CDR3 runs 15 residues. V was pared by 2 bases and J by 6 bases, with 5 bases of the junction left unmatched. The germline CDR1 and CDR2 sequences are KGHSH and LQKENI. CDR3 DNA sequence: TGTGCCAGCTCACCATCACAGGGGGCAGGTCAGCCCCAGCATTTT. Protein sequence: CASSPSQGAGQPQHF. Using reference TRBV18 and TRBJ1-5 for the parts outside the CDR3, the full variable domain is NAGVMQNPRHLVRRRGQEARLRCSPMKGHSHVYWYRQLPEEGLKFMVYLQKENIIDESGMPKERFSAEFPKEGPSILRIQQVVRGDSAAYFCASSPSQGAGQPQHFGDGTRLSIL.

This clone was observed a few times. CDR3 residues: CASTPTGTYEQYF. CDR3 nucleotides: TGTGCCAGCACCCCGACAGGAACCTACGAGCAGTACTTC. The rearrangement links TRBV6-6 to TRBJ2-7, with D perhaps matching TRBD1 (6 bases). The V end lost 7 bases, the J end lost 2 bases, and 12 bases lay between the germline ends. This CDR3 is built from 13 residues. CDR1 and CDR2 from the germline V gene are MNHNY and SVGAGI (reference sequence).

The genes are TRBV4-3 and TRBJ1-2; tentatively, D is TRBD1 (5 bases). The CDR3 has 14 residues. V was cut by 0 bases and J by 8 bases, with 13 bases left in between. Germline CDR1 and CDR2: LGHNA and YSLEER. CDR3 in amino acids: CASSQDRQGRGYTF. For the CDR3, the DNA is TGCGCCAGCAGCCAAGATAGGCAGGGAAGGGGCTACACCTTC.

As DNA, the CDR3 is TGTGCCAGCAGTGAAGCCTCCGGGACAGGGGGTATGGATGAGCAGTTCTTC. It codes for CASSEASGTGGMDEQFF. The chain has TRBV6-1 and TRBJ2-1; TRBD1 aligns across 11 bases. The CDR3 runs 17 residues. Germline V gene data show CDR1 as MNHNS and CDR2 as SASEGT. V lost 0 bases and J lost 8; bases outside the gene matches: 9.

The V gene is TRBV6-5, the J gene TRBJ1-3; TRBD1 is a possible D gene (5 bases). Germline V CDR1 and CDR2: MNHEY, SVGAGI. This CDR3 contains 15 residues. V was clipped by 6 bases and J by 0 bases, with 12 bases between them. The CDR3 protein is CASRRDWGSGNTIYF. The CDR3 DNA reads as TGTGCCAGCAGGAGGGACTGGGGCTCTGGAAACACCATATATTTT.

The chain uses TRBV4-1 and TRBJ2-3, with TRBD2 matching 16 bases. Germline V lookup: CDR1 MGHRA, CDR2 YSYEKL. This CDR3 has 20 amino acids. V trimming: 4 bases; J trimming: 6 bases; junction bases outside the gene matches: 16. The CDR3 bases are TGCGCCAGCAGCCGGTTGCCGGGACTAGCGGGGGGGAACGTCTTCGATACGCAGTATTTT. This gives the protein CASSRLPGLAGGNVFDTQYF.

J is TRBJ1-6 and V is TRBV19; D uncertain. V was pared by 10 bases and J by 0 bases, with 13 bases between. The germline V gene encodes CDR1 LNHDA and CDR2 SQIVND (reference sequence). This CDR3 spans 15 amino acids. The CDR3 is CATSTGSSYNSPLHF. The CDR3 DNA follows: TGTGCCACCTCGACCGGGAGCTCCTATAATTCACCCCTCCACTTT.

This clone appeared a single time. The chain uses TRBV18 and TRBJ1-1, with 7 bases identical to TRBD1. Germline CDR1 KGHSH, CDR2 LQKENI. With V trimmed by 2 bases and J by 3 bases, 9 bases remained unmatched. This CDR3 contains 16 residues. CDR3 nucleotide sequence: TGTGCCAGCTCACCAAACTTACAGGGGCGCGACACTGAAGCTTTCTTT. Protein sequence: CASSPNLQGRDTEAFF.

The chain joins TRBV14 to TRBJ2-1; 7 nucleotides match TRBD2. This CDR3 has 15 residues. Germline V gives CDR1 SGHDN, CDR2 FVKESK. Trimming removed 2 bases from V and 10 bases from J; junction bases left unmatched: 11. The CDR3, as DNA: TGTGCCAGCAGCCAACAGTGGGGTTCGCGGGGGGAGCAGTTCTTC. Translation: CASSQQWGSRGEQFF.

The V gene is TRBV4-1, the J gene TRBJ1-2, with D maybe TRBD1 (6 bases). With 0 bases removed from V and 2 bases from J, the gap between germline ends came to 13 bases. From germline, CDR1 is MGHRA and CDR2 YSYEKL. The CDR3 is 16 amino acids. CDR3 in amino acids: CASSQETLTGNYGYTF. For the CDR3, the DNA is TGCGCCAGCAGCCAAGAGACTCTTACAGGGAACTATGGCTACACCTTC.

The genes are TRBV6-2 or TRBV6-3 and TRBJ2-5; the D gene is possibly TRBD1 (6 bases). Trimming took 1 base from V and 6 from J, leaving 15 bases between them. The germline CDR1 and CDR2 sequences are MNHEY and SVGEGT. CDR3 size: 15 residues. CDR3 DNA: TGTGCCAGCAGTTACTGGGATGGGGGCGTAAAGACCCAGTACTTC. Protein product: CASSYWDGGVKTQYF.